This T cell receptor (beta chain) was recorded in a study of beta chain features in type 1 diabetes. Of the isolated RNA, all was reverse transcribed, and so the sequenced material was expressed TCRB transcripts. Clones were read by immunoSEQ multiplex PCR, and TCRdb kept only the in-frame ones, dropping some. The sample contains 450,000 to 600,000 clones, approximately 30% of which appear only once. This clone was found a few times. Its antigen is unknown. Study-wide findings and caveats: Relative to healthy donors, patients appeared to have naive, central memory and Treg TCRB repertoires that were more similar.

Sequencing input: naive CD4+ T cells from blood. This TCR derives from a young man in good health.

CDR3 loop: CASTRTGYTDTQYF. CDR3 nucleotides: TGTGCCAGCACCCGGACGGGCTACACAGATACGCAGTATTTT. The rearrangement joins TRBV9 to TRBJ2-3, with D uncertain. Germline V CDR1 and CDR2: SGDLS, YYNGEE. Between the trimmed V and J ends, which lost 6 bases and 2 bases, there was a span of 13 bases. This CDR3 has 14 residues. Full variable domain (missing parts from reference TRBV9 and TRBJ2-3): DSGVTQTPKHLITATGQRVTLRCSPRSGDLSVYWYQQSLDQGLQFLIQYYNGEERAKGNILERFSAQQFPDLHSELNLSSLELGDSALYFCASTRTGYTDTQYFGPGTRLTVL.